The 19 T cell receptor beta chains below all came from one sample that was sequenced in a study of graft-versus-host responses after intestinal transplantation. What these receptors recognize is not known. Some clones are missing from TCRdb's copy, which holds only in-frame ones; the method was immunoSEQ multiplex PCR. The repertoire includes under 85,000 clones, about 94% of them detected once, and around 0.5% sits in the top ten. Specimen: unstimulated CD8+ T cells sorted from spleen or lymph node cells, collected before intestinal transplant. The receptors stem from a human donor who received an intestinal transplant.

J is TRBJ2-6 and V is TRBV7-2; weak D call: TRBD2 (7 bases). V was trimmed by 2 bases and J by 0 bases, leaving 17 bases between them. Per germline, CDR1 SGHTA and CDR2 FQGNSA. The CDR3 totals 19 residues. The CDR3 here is CASSLWEWGGGSGANVLTF. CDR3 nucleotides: TGTGCCAGCAGCTTATGGGAATGGGGGGGCGGCTCTGGGGCCAACGTCCTGACTTTC. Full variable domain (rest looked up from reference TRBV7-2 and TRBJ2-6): GAGVSQSPSNKVTEKGKDVELRCDPISGHTALYWYRQSLGQGLEFLIYFQGNSAPDKSGLPSDRFSAERTGGSVSTLTIQRTQQEDSAVYLCASSLWEWGGGSGANVLTFGAGSRLTVL.

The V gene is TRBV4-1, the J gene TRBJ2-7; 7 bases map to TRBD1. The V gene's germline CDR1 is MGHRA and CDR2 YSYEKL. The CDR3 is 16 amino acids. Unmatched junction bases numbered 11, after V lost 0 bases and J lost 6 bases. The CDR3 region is CASSQDALPQGSEQYF. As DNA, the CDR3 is TGCGCCAGCAGCCAAGATGCTCTCCCACAGGGGAGCGAGCAGTACTTC.

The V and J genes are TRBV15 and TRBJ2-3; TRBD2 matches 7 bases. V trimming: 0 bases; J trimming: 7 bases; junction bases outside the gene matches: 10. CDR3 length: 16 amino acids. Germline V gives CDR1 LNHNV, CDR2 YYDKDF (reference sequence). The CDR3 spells CATSRDKAGKVNTQYF. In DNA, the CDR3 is TGTGCCACCAGCAGAGATAAAGCGGGAAAGGTTAATACGCAGTATTTT.

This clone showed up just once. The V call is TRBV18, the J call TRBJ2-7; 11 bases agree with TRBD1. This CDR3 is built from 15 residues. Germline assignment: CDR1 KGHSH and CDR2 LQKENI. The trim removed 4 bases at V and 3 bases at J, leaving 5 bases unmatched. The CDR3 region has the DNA TGTGCCAGCTCACTAGGGACAGGGGGGGACTACGAGCAGTACTTC. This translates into CASSLGTGGDYEQYF.

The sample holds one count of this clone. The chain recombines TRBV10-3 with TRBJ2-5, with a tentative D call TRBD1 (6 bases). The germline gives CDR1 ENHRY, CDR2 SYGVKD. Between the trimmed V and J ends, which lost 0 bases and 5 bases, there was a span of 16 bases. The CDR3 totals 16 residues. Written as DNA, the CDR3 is TGTGCCATCAGTGAGTCCATGGGGGCGCCGGGGGAGACCCAGTACTTC. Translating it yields CAISESMGAPGETQYF.

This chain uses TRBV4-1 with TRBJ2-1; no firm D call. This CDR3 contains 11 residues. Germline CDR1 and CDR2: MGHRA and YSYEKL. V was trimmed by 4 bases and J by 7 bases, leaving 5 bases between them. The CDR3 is CASSLNNEQFF. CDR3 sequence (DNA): TGCGCCAGCAGCCTGAATAATGAGCAGTTCTTC.

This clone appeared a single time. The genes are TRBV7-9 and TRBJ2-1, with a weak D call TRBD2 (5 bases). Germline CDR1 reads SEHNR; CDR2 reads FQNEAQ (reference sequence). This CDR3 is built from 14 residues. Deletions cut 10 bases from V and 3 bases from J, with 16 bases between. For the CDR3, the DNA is TGTGCCACCCCCCCGGGGAGCGACTACAATGAGCAGTTCTTC. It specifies CATPPGSDYNEQFF.

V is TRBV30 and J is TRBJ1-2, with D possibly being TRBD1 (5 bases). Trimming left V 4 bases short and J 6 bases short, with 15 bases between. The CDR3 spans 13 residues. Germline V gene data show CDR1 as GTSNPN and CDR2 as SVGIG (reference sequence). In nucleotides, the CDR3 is TGTGCCTGGACTTCCACAGGTGTCGATGGCTACACCTTC. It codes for CAWTSTGVDGYTF. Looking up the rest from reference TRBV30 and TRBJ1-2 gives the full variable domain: SQTIHQWPATLVQPVGSPLSLECTVEGTSNPNLYWYRQAAGRGLQLLFYSVGIGQISSEVPQNLSASRPQDRQFILSSKKLLLSDSGFYLCAWTSTGVDGYTFGSGTRLTVV.

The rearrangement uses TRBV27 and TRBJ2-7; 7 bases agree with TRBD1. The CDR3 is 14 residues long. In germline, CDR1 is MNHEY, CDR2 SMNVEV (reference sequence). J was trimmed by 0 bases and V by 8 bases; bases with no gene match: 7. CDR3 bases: TGTGCCAGCCGAAGGGGGCGAGGCTCCTACGAGCAGTACTTC. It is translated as CASRRGRGSYEQYF.

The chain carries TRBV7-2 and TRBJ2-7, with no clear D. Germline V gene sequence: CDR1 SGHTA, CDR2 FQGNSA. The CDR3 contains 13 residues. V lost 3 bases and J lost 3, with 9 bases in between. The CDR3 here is CASSFPDGYEQYF. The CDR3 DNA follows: TGTGCCAGCAGCTTCCCGGACGGCTACGAGCAGTACTTC.

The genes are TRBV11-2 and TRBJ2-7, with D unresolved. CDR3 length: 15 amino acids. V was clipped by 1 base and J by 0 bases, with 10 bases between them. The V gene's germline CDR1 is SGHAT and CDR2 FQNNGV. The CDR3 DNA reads TGTGCCAGCAGCTTAGGTTACGCGAGCTCCTACGAGCAGTACTTC. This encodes CASSLGYASSYEQYF.

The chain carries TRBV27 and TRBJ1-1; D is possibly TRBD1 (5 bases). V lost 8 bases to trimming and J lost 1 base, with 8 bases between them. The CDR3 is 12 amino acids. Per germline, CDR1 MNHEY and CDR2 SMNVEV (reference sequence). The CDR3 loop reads CASGHPNTEAFF. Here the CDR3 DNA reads TGTGCCAGCGGACACCCGAACACTGAAGCTTTCTTT.

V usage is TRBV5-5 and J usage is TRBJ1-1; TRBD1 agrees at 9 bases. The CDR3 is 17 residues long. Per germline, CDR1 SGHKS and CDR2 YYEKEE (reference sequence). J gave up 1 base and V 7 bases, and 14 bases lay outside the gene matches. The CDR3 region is CASRSSPGTGPNTEAFF. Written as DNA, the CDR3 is TGTGCCAGCCGTTCCTCGCCCGGGACAGGGCCGAACACTGAAGCTTTCTTT. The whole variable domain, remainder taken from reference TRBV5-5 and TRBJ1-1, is DAGVTQSPTHLIKTRGQQVTLRCSPISGHKSVSWYQQVLGQGPQFIFQYYEKEERGRGNFPDRFSARQFPNYSSELNVNALLLGDSALYLCASRSSPGTGPNTEAFFGQGTRLTVV.

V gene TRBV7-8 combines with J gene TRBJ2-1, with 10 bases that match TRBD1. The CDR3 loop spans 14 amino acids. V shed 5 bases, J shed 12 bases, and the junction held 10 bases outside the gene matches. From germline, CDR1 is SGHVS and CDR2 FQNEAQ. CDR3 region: CASSPQTGGAWQFF. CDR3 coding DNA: TGTGCCAGCAGCCCACAGACAGGGGGCGCATGGCAGTTCTTC. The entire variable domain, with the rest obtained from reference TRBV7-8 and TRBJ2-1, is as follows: GAGVSQSPRYKVAKRGQDVALRCDPISGHVSLFWYQQALGQGPEFLTYFQNEAQLDKSGLPSDRFFAERPEGSVSTLKIQRTQQEDSAVYLCASSPQTGGAWQFFGPGTRLTVL.

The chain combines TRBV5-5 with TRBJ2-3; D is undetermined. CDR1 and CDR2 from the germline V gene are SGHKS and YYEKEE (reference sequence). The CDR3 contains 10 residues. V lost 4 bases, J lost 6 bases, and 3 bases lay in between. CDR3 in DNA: TGTGCCAGCAGCCTGGATACGCAGTATTTT. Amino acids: CASSLDTQYF.

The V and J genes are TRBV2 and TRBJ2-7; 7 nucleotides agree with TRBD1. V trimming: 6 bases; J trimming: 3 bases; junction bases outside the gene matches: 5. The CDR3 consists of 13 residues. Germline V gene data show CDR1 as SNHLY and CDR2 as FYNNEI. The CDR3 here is CASRETGYYEQYF. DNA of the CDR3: TGTGCCAGCAGGGAGACAGGGTACTACGAGCAGTACTTC.

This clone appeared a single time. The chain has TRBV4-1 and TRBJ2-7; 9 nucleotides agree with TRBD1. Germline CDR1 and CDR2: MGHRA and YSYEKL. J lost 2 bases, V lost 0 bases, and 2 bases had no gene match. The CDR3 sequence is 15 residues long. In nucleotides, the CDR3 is TGCGCCAGCAGCCAAGAGGACAGGGGAACCTACGAGCAGTACTTC. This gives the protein CASSQEDRGTYEQYF.

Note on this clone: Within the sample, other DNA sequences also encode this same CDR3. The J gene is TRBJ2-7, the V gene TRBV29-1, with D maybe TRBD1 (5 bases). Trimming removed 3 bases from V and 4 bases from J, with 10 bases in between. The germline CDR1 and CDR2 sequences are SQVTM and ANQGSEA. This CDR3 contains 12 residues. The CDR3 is CSVELGEYEQYF. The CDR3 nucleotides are TGCAGCGTTGAGCTAGGGGAATACGAGCAGTACTTC.

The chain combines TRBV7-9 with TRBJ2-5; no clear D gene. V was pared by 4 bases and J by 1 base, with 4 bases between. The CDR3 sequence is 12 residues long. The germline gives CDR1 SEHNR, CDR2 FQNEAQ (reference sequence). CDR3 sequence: CASSSVQETQYF. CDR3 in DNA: TGTGCCAGCAGCTCTGTCCAAGAGACCCAGTACTTC.